This TCR beta chain was obtained from a study of identifying expanded T cells in peripheral blood. Overall study results and limits: About 1.2 clones differed between technical replicates, versus around 16 and 19 over time.

This clone appeared once. The target antigen is unknown. Libraries were prepared by immunoSEQ multiplex PCR; TCRdb keeps only in-frame clonotypes and omits some of them. The sample includes 90,000 to 120,000 clones, around 89% of them seen just once. This receptor was obtained from a person between 18 and 75 years old in good health. The sequenced material came from blood.

This CDR3 is CASSLVGNLNYGYTF. Written as DNA, the CDR3 is TGTGCCAGCAGCTTAGTGGGAAATCTTAACTATGGCTACACCTTC. J is TRBJ1-2 and V is TRBV7-8; D call uncertain. This CDR3 region has 15 residues. Looked up from germline, CDR1 is SGHVS and CDR2 is FQNEAQ. The V gene lost 1 base and the J gene lost 1 base, with 10 bases spanning the gap. The full variable domain, completed using reference TRBV7-8 and TRBJ1-2, is GAGVSQSPRYKVAKRGQDVALRCDPISGHVSLFWYQQALGQGPEFLTYFQNEAQLDKSGLPSDRFFAERPEGSVSTLKIQRTQQEDSAVYLCASSLVGNLNYGYTFGSGTRLTVV.